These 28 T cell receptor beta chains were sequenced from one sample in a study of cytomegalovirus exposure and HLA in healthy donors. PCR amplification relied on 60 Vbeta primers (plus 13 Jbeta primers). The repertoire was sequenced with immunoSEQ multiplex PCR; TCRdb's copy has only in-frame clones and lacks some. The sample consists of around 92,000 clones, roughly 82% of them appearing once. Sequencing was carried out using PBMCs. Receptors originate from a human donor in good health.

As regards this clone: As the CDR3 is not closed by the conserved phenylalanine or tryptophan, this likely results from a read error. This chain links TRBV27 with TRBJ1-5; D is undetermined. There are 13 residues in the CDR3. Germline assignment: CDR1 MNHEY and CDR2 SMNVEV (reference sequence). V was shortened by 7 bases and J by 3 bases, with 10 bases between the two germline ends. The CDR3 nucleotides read TGTGCCAGCACAGGCCAGATCAATCAGCCCCAGCATCTT. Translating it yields CASTGQINQPQHL.

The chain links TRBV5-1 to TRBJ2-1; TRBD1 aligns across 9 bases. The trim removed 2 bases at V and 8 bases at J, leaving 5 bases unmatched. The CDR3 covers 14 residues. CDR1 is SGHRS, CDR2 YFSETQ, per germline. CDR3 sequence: CASSFGTGSHEQFF. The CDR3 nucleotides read TGCGCCAGCAGCTTTGGGACAGGGTCCCATGAGCAGTTCTTC.

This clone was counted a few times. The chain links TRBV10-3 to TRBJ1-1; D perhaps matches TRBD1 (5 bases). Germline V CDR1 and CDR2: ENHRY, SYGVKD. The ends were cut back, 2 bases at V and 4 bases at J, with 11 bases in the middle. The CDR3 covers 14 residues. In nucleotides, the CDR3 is TGTGCCATCAGTGAGATCGGGGGGACCACTGAAGCTTTCTTT. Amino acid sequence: CAISEIGGTTEAFF.

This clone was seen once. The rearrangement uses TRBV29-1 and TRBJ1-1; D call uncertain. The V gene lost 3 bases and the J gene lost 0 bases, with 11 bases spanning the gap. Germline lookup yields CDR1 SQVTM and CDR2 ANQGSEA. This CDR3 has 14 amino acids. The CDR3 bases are TGCAGCGTTGACGGGGTGCGTTTGAACACTGAAGCTTTCTTT. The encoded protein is CSVDGVRLNTEAFF.

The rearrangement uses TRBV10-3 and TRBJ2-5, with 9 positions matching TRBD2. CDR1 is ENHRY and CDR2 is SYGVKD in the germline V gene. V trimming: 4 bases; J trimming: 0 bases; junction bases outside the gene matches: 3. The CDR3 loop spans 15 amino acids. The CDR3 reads CAISGTSGYQETQYF. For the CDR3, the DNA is TGTGCCATCAGTGGAACTAGCGGGTACCAAGAGACCCAGTACTTC.

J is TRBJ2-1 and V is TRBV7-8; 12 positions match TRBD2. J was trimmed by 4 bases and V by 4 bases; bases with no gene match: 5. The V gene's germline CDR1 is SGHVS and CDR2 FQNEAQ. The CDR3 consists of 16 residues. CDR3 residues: CASSSLAGGLYNEQFF. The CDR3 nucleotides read TGTGCCAGCAGCTCACTAGCGGGGGGACTTTACAATGAGCAGTTCTTC. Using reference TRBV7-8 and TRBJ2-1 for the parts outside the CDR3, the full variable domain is GAGVSQSPRYKVAKRGQDVALRCDPISGHVSLFWYQQALGQGPEFLTYFQNEAQLDKSGLPSDRFFAERPEGSVSTLKIQRTQQEDSAVYLCASSSLAGGLYNEQFFGPGTRLTVL.

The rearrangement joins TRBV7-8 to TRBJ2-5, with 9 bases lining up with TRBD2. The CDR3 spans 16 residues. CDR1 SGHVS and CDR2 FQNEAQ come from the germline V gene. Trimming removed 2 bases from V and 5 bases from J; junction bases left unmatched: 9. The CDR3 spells CASSLLSGLAMETQYF. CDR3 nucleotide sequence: TGTGCCAGCAGCTTATTGTCGGGACTAGCAATGGAGACCCAGTACTTC.

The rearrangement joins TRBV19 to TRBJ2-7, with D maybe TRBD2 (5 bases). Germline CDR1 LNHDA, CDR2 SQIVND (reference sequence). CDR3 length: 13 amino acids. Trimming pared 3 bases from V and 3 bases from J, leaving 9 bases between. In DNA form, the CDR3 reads TGTGCCAGTAGTATCGGGGTCATCTACGAGCAGTACTTC. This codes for CASSIGVIYEQYF.

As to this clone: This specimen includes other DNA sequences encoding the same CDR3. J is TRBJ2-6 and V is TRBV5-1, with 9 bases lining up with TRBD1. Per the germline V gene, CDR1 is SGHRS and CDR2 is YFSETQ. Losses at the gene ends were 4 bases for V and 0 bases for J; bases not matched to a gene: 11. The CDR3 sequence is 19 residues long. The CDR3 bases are TGCGCCAGCAGCGCAATTGGGACAGGGAGCATCTCTGGGGCCAACGTCCTGACTTTC. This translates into CASSAIGTGSISGANVLTF.

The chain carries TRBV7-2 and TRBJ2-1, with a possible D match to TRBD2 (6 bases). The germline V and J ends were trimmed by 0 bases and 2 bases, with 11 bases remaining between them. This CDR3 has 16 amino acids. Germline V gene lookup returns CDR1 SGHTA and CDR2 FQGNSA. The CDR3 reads CASSLAGSGTYNEQFF. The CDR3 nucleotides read TGTGCCAGCAGCTTAGCGGGTAGCGGTACCTACAATGAGCAGTTCTTC.

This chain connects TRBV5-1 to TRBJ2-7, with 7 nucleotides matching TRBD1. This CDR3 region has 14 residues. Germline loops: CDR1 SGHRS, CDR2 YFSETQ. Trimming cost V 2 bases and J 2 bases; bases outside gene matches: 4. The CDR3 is CASSLEGQTYEQYF. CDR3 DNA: TGCGCCAGCAGCTTAGAGGGACAGACCTACGAGCAGTACTTC.

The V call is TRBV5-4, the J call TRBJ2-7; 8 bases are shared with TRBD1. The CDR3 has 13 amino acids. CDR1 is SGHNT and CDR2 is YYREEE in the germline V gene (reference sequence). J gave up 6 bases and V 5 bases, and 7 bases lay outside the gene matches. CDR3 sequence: CASSGQGHSEQYF. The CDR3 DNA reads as TGTGCCAGCAGTGGACAGGGACACAGCGAGCAGTACTTC.

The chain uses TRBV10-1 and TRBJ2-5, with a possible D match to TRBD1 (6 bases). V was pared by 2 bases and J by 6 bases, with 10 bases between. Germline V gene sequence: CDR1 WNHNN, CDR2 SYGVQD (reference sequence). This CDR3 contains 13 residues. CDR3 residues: CASSETGWQTQYF. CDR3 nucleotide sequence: TGCGCCAGCAGTGAGACAGGGTGGCAGACCCAGTACTTC.

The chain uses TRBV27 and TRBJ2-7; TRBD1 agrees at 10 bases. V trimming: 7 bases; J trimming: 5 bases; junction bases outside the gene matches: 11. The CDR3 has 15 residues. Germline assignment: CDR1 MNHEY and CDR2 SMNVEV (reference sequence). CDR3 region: CASKPRRTGGNEQYF. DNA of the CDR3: TGTGCCAGCAAACCCCGCCGGACAGGGGGGAACGAGCAGTACTTC.

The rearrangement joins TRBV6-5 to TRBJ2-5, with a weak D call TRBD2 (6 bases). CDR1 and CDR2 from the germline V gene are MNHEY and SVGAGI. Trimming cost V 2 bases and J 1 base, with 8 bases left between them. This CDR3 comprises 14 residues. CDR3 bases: TGTGCCAGCAGTTACGGAGCGGGCCAAGAGACCCAGTACTTC. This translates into CASSYGAGQETQYF.

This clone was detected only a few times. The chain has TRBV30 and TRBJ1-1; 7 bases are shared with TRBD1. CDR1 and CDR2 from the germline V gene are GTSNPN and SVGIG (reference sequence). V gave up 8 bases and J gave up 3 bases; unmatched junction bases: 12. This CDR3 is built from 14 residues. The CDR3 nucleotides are TGTGCCAGCAGTAACCGACAGGGTTACACTGAAGCTTTCTTT. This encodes CASSNRQGYTEAFF.

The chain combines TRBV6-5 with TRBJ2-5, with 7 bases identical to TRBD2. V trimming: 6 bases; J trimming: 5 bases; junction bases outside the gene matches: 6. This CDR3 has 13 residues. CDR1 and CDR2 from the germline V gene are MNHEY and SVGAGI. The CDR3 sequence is CASRKRGGETQYF. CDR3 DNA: TGTGCCAGCAGGAAGCGGGGTGGTGAGACCCAGTACTTC.

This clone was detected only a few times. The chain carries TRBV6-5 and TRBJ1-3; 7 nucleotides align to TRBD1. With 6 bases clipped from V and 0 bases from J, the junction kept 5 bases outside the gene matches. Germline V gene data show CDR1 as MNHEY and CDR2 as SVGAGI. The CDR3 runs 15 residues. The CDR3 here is CASSRQGSSGNTIYF. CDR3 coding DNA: TGTGCCAGCAGCAGACAGGGAAGCTCTGGAAACACCATATATTTT.

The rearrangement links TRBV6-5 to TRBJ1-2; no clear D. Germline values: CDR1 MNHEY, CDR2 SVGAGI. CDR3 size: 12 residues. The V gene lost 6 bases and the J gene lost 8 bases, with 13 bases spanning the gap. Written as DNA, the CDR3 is TGTGCCAGCAGCCCCAGTGGGAGCGGCTACACCTTC. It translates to CASSPSGSGYTF.

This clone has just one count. The CDR3 region is CSIIPGSGTDTQYF. The CDR3, as DNA: TGCAGCATTATCCCAGGGTCGGGTACAGATACGCAGTATTTT. The chain links TRBV29-1 to TRBJ2-3, with D possibly TRBD1 on 5 matching bases. From germline, CDR1 is SQVTM and CDR2 ANQGSEA. The ends were cut back, 8 bases at V and 3 bases at J, with 18 bases in the middle. The CDR3 extends over 14 amino acids.

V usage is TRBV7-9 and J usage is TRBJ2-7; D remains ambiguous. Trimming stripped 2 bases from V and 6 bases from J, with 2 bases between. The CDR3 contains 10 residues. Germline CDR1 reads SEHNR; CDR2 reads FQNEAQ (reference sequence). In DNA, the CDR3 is TGTGCCAGCAGCTTACTCGAGCAGTACTTC. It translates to CASSLLEQYF. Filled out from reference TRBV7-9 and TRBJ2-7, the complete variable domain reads DTGVSQNPRHKITKRGQNVTFRCDPISEHNRLYWYRQTLGQGPEFLTYFQNEAQLEKSRLLSDRFSAERPKGSFSTLEIQRTEQGDSAMYLCASSLLEQYFGPGTRLTVT.

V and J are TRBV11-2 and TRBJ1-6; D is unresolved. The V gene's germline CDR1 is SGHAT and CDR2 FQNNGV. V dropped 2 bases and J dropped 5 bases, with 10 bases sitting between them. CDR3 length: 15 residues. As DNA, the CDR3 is TGTGCCAGCAGCTTATTTGTCGGGGATAATTCACCCCTCCACTTT. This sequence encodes CASSLFVGDNSPLHF.

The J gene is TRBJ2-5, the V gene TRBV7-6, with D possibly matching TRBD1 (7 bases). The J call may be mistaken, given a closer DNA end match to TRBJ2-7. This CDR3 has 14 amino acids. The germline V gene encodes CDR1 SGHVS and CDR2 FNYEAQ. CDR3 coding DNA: TGTGCCAGCAGCCCGGGGGACAGTTCCTACGAGCAGTACTTC. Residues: CASSPGDSSYEQYF.

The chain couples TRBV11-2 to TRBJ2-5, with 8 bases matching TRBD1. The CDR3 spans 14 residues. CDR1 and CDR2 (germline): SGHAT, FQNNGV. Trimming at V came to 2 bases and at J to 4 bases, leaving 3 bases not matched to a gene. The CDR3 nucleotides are TGTGCCAGCAGCTTAACAGGACAGGGAGAGACCCAGTACTTC. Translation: CASSLTGQGETQYF. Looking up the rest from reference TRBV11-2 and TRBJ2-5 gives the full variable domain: EAGVAQSPRYKIIEKRQSVAFWCNPISGHATLYWYQQILGQGPKLLIQFQNNGVVDDSQLPKDRFSAERLKGVDSTLKIQPAKLEDSAVYLCASSLTGQGETQYFGPGTRLLVL.

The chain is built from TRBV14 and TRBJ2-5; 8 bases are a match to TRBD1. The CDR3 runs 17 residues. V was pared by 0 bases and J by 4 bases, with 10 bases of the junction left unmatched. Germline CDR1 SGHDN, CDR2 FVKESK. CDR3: CASSQDGRGLQVETQYF. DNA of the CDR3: TGTGCCAGCAGCCAAGACGGCAGGGGGCTCCAGGTAGAGACCCAGTACTTC.

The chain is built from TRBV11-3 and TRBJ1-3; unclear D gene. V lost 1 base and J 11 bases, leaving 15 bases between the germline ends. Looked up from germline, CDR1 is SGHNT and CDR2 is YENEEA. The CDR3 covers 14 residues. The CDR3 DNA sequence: TGTGCCAGCAGCTTAGGCCCGACGGGTTCGTCCATATATTTT. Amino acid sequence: CASSLGPTGSSIYF.

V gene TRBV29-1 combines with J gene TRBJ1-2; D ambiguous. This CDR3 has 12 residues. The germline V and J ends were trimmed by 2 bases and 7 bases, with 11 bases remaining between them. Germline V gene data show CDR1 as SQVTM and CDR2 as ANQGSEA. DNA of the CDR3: TGCAGCGTTGAACCGTCCGGTTCTGGCTACACCTTC. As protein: CSVEPSGSGYTF.

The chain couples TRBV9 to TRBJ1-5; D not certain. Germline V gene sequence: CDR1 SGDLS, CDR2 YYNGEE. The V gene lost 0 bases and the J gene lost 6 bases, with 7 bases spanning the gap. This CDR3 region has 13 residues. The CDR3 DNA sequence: TGTGCCAGCAGCGTAGAACCACTTCAGCCCCAGCATTTT. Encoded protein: CASSVEPLQPQHF.